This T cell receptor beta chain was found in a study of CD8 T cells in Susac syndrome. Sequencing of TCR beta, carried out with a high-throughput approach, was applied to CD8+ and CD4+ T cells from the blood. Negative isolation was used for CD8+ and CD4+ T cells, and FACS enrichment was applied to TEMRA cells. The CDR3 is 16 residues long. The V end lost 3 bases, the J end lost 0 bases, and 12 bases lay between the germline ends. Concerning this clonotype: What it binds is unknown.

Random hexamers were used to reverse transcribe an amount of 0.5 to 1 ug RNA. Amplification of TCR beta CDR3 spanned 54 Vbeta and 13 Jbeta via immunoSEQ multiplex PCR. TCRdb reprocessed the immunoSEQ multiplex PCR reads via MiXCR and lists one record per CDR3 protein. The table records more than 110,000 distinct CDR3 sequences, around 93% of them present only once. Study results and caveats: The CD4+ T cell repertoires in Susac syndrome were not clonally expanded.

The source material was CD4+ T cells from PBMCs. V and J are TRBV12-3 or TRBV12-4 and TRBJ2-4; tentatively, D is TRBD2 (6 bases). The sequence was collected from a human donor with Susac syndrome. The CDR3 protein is CASSFLISGAKNIQYF. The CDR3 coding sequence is TGTGCCAGCAGTTTTTTAATTAGCGGAGCCAAAAACATTCAGTACTTC.